This TCR beta chain is from a study of blood T cell repertoires in COVID-19. The CDR3 is made up of 14 amino acids. Germline-derived CDR1 and CDR2 are SNHLY and FYNNEI. The V end lost 3 bases, the J end lost 0 bases, and 6 bases lay between the germline ends. Libraries were prepared by immunoSEQ multiplex PCR; TCRdb keeps only in-frame clonotypes and omits some of them. The profile shows approximately 240,000 clones, around 87% of them singletons. This clone appeared a few times. The source is a woman aged 25 to 39 who had recovered from COVID-19. The rearrangement joins TRBV2 to TRBJ1-5; D is unclear. What was sequenced was peripheral blood. CDR3 amino acids: CASSDSYSNQPQHF. The CDR3 nucleotides are TGTGCCAGCAGTGACAGTTATAGCAATCAGCCCCAGCATTTT.